What follows are 4 T cell receptor beta chains derived from one specimen sequenced in a study of tissue T cells after allogeneic stem cell transplantation. The assay was immunoSEQ multiplex PCR, and TCRdb's table has in-frame clones only and misses some. The repertoire consists of roughly 30,000 clones, with 85% occurring once and the leading ten covering roughly 4%. The material was blood, obtained before transplantation. The receptors were sampled from a woman aged 18 to 49 who later had graft-versus-host disease after an allogeneic stem cell transplant.

The chain has TRBV5-5 and TRBJ2-7, with D perhaps matching TRBD1 (6 bases). This CDR3 comprises 17 residues. V was cut by 1 base and J by 3 bases, with 20 bases left in between. The germline V gene has CDR1 SGHKS and CDR2 YYEKEE (reference sequence). The DNA of the CDR3 is TGTGCCAGCAGCTTGTTCCTAAAACGGGACACTCACTACGAGCAGTACTTC. Encoded protein: CASSLFLKRDTHYEQYF. Combining the CDR3 with reference TRBV5-5 and TRBJ2-7 gives the whole variable domain DAGVTQSPTHLIKTRGQQVTLRCSPISGHKSVSWYQQVLGQGPQFIFQYYEKEERGRGNFPDRFSARQFPNYSSELNVNALLLGDSALYLCASSLFLKRDTHYEQYFGPGTRLTVT.

This sequence joins TRBV7-9 and TRBJ1-1; no firm D call. The CDR3 has 13 amino acids. V lost 4 bases and J 10 bases, leaving 16 bases between the germline ends. CDR1 SEHNR and CDR2 FQNEAQ come from the germline V gene (reference sequence). The CDR3 coding sequence is TGTGCCAGCAGCTCGTTAGTGGGATTCGCAGCTTTCTTT. Translating gives CASSSLVGFAAFF. Variable domain in full (rest from reference TRBV7-9 and TRBJ1-1): DTGVSQNPRHKITKRGQNVTFRCDPISEHNRLYWYRQTLGQGPEFLTYFQNEAQLEKSRLLSDRFSAERPKGSFSTLEIQRTEQGDSAMYLCASSSLVGFAAFFGQGTRLTVV.

The chain couples TRBV7-8 to TRBJ1-1; D is unclear. Trimming removed 1 base from V and 5 bases from J, with 8 bases in between. The CDR3 sequence is 13 residues long. The germline gives CDR1 SGHVS, CDR2 FQNEAQ. The chain's CDR3 is CASSLVSGTEAFF. The CDR3 DNA sequence: TGTGCCAGCAGCTTAGTGAGTGGAACTGAAGCTTTCTTT.

This clone was recorded once. J is TRBJ2-2 and V is TRBV2; D ambiguous. The CDR3 has 14 residues. Trimming cost V 3 bases and J 2 bases, with 7 bases left between them. Germline CDR1 SNHLY, CDR2 FYNNEI. CDR3 residues: CASSEFLNTGELFF. In DNA form, the CDR3 reads TGTGCCAGCAGTGAGTTTCTTAACACCGGGGAGCTGTTTTTT.